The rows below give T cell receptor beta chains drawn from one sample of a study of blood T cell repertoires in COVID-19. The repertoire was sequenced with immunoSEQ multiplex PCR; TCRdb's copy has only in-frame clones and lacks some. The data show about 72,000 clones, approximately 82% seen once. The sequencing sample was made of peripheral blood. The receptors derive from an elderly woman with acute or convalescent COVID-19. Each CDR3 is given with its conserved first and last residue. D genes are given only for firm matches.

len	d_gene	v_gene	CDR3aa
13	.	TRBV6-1	CASSEALKGGAFF
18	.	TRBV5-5	CASSPAVGWGIASYEQYF
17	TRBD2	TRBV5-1	CASSLRTSGRAGNEQFF
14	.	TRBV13	CASSSRGSTYEQYF
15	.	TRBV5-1	CASSFSGVGLDEQFF
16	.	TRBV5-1	CASSLGVARREETQYF
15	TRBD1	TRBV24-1	CATSERVTGYNEQFF
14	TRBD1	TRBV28	CASRSQGDSYEQYF
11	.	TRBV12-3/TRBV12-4	CASRQGYEQYF
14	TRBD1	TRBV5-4	CASSYRGSNQPQHF
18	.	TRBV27	CASSLRAGGRADNEKLFF
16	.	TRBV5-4	CASSLGGRGNGNTIYF
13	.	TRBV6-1	CASSEALRSPLHF
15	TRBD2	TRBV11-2	CASSLDAGGLETQYF
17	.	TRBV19	CASSIDLSGSGANVLTF
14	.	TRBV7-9	CASSLADWPSPLHF
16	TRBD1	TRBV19	CASSMGQSSGNSPLHF
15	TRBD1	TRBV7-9	CASSVGGQALSEQFF
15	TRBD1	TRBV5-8	CASSLGGQGGHGYTF
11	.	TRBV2	CANGQNYGYTF